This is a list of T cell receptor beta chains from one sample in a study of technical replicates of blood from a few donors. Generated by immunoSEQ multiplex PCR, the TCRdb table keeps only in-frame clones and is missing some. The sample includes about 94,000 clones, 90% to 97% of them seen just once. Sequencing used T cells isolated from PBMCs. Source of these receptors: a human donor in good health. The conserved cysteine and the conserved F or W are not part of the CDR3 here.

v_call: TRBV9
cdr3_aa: ASSVATGPTGELF

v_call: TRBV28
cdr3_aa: ASSLLGTTEDTQY

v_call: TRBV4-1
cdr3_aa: ASSQALGIQGAEGGRF

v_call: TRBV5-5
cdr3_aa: ASQEGLEEPNQPQH

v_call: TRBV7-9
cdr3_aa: ASSPQVGGETQY

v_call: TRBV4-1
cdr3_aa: ASSQWAVRPRLNAGELF

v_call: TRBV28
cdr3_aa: ASIYRGAYNEQF

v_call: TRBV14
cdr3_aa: ASSTNPGTGALGQY

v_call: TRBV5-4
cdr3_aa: ASSRRGSNQPQH

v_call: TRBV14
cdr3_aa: ASSQRDRGIGEQY

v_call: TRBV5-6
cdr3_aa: ASSLGSSGSTDTQY

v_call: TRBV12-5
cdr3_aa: ASGSGLAGVGNEQF

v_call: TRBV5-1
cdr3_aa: ASRFKQGFFFDEQF

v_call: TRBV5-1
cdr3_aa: ASSLARTGPNGELF

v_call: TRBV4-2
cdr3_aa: ASSQDISGTGVLDEQF

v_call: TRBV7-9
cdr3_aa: ASTPADIQY

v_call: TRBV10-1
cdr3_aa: ASSRVQKGEAF

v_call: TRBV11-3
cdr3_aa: ASSPRQGMNTEAF

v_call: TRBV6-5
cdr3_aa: ASSPRDRENYEQY

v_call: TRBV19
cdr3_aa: ASSPVYLTSGGSNEQF

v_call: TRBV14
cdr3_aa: ASSHYLGGPSYEQY

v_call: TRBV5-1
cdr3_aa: ASRNSGIETQY

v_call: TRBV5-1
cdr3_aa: ASTTGQDNEKLF

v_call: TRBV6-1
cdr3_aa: ASRQGASYEQY

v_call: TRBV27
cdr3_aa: ASRARDSSNSEAF

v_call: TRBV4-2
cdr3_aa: ASSQEGTGGTEAF

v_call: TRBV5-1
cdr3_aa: ASSRGKGALNDGGYT

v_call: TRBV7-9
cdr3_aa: ASSVALSGDNQETQY

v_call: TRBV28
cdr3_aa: ASSFTRSFYGYT

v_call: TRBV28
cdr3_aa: ASSSLSGTGGSYEQY

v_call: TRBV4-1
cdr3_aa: ASSQRSIPYTGELF

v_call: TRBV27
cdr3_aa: ASSLRAGRGNEQF

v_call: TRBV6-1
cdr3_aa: ASSSWTGGSTEAF

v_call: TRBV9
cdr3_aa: ASSARDFSGNTIY

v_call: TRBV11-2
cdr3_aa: ASSLARGVYEQY

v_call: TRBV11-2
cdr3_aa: ASSLSGTGAANSPLH

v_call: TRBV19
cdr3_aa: ASKTENYGYT

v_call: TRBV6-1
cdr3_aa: ASSDREVYEQY

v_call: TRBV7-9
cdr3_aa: ASMAGTDYEQY

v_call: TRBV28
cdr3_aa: ASSPPGQGRNTIY

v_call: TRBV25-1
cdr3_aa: ASSELRTPYEQY

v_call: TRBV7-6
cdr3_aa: ASSPNGGGGPH

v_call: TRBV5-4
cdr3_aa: ASSSGQGGVEQY

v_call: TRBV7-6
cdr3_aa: ASSPRTGYMNTEAF

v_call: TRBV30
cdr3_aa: AWSPGVDQPQH

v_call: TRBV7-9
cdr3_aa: ASSNGVRSSYEQY

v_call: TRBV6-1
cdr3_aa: ASSEALGQQVDTEAF

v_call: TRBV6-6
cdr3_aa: ASSYSKSSRTDTQY

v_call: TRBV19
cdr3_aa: ASSIMTLADKQETQY

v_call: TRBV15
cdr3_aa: ATSRDRGSYNEQF

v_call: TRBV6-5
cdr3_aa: ASRSSDGWTGELF

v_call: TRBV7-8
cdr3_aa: ASSQLTGNTIY

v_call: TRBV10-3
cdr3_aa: AISDLTSGQGNNEQF